This is a list of T cell receptor beta chains from one sample in a study of T cell responses to AZD1222 COVID-19 vaccine. Using immunoSEQ multiplex PCR, the repertoire was profiled, and TCRdb retains in-frame clones only, with some absent. The sample includes about 150,000 clones, 84% seen only once; the top ten take over 3.5%. The material was peripheral blood, obtained on day 0 of AZD1222 vaccination. The receptor set was obtained from an adult in good health. The CDR3 runs from the conserved cysteine through the conserved F or W. A D gene is named only where the DNA matches it firmly. Expanded clones get a size class; other rows say once, few or many, or leave the size out.

>NA|TRBV7-2|15|NA|TRBJ2-1
CASSPPGLSGNEQFF
TGTGCCAGCAGCCCACCCGGTTTATCTGGTAATGAGCAGTTCTTC
>NA|TRBV12-3/TRBV12-4|13|NA|TRBJ1-1
CASSLSSGTEAFF
TGTGCCAGCAGTTTAAGCTCGGGGACTGAAGCTTTCTTT
>once|TRBV5-5|15|TRBD1|TRBJ1-1
CASSFPGTANTEAFF
TGTGCCAGCAGCTTCCCCGGGACAGCGAACACTGAAGCTTTCTTT
>NA|TRBV5-6|12|NA|TRBJ1-2
CASSLRLSPYTF
TGTGCCAGCAGCTTGCGTCTTTCCCCTTACACCTTC
>NA|TRBV6-1|16|TRBD1|TRBJ2-2
CASSAQGALSTGELFF
TGTGCCAGCAGTGCACAGGGGGCGTTGAGCACCGGGGAGCTGTTTTTT
>NA|TRBV7-9|15|TRBD2|TRBJ2-5
CASSLVVGGRETQYF
TGTGCCAGCAGCTTAGTTGTAGGCGGGAGAGAGACCCAGTACTTC
>NA|TRBV3-1/TRBV3-2|15|NA|TRBJ2-3
CASSQVRRDPDTQYF
TGTGCCAGCAGCCAAGTACGCAGGGACCCAGATACGCAGTATTTT
>NA|TRBV2|14|NA|TRBJ1-5
CASSTGNSNQPQHF
TGTGCCAGCAGTACAGGGAATAGCAATCAGCCCCAGCATTTT
>NA|TRBV7-2|15|NA|TRBJ1-4
CASSSAAGNNEKLFF
TGTGCCAGCAGCTCCGCGGCGGGGAATAATGAAAAACTGTTTTTT
>NA|TRBV23-1|16|NA|TRBJ2-2
CASSLSRDIHTGELFF
TGCGCCAGCAGTTTATCCCGGGACATCCACACCGGGGAGCTGTTTTTT
>few|TRBV19|14|NA|TRBJ1-2
CASSYGQGDYGYTF
TGTGCCAGTAGTTATGGACAAGGAGACTATGGCTACACCTTC
>NA|TRBV28|15|NA|TRBJ2-7
CASSLEEGRIKQQYF
TGTGCCAGCAGTTTAGAAGAGGGGCGTATCAAACAGCAGTACTTC
>NA|TRBV5-1|17|NA|TRBJ1-4
CASSLSQGKRSREKLFF
TGCGCCAGCAGCTTAAGTCAGGGAAAGAGGAGTCGGGAAAAACTGTTTTTT
>NA|TRBV27|13|TRBD1|TRBJ1-2
CASSHRTGGGYTF
TGTGCCAGCAGTCACAGGACAGGGGGCGGCTACACCTTC
>NA|TRBV6-6|17|TRBD1|TRBJ1-6
CASSPLLTGNNNSPLHF
TGTGCCAGCAGTCCGCTTTTGACAGGGAATAATAATTCACCCCTCCACTTT
>NA|TRBV28|16|NA|TRBJ1-3
CASSLVRFHSGNTIYF
TGTGCCAGCAGTTTAGTACGATTCCACTCTGGAAACACCATATATTTT
>NA|TRBV28|18|TRBD1|TRBJ2-7
CASSSDNRGLLFSYEQYF
TGTGCCAGCAGTTCCGACAACAGGGGCCTCCTATTTTCCTACGAGCAGTACTTC
>NA|TRBV7-9|15|TRBD1|TRBJ1-6
CASSDTDRGNSPLHF
TGTGCCAGCAGTGATACGGACAGGGGAAATTCACCCCTCCACTTT
>NA|TRBV12-5|14|NA|TRBJ2-5
CASGLEAAGETQYF
TGTGCTAGTGGTCTGGAGGCGGCAGGGGAGACCCAGTACTTC
>NA|TRBV21-1|17|NA|TRBJ1-1
CASSKRDPTGAHTEAFF
TGTGCCAGCAGCAAAAGGGACCCTACTGGCGCGCACACTGAAGCTTTCTTT
>NA|TRBV28|16|TRBD2|TRBJ2-7
CASSPYGTSDIYEQYF
TGTGCCAGCAGTCCTTACGGGACTAGCGATATCTACGAGCAGTACTTC
>NA|TRBV19|15|NA|TRBJ2-1
CASSIGAGYYNEQFF
TGTGCCAGTAGTATAGGGGCAGGTTACTACAATGAGCAGTTCTTC
>NA|TRBV7-2|15|NA|TRBJ2-2
CASSLAPLYTGELFF
TGTGCCAGCAGCTTAGCCCCGCTCTACACCGGGGAGCTGTTTTTT
>NA|TRBV4-1|18|TRBD1|TRBJ1-5
CASSQPQAADRRNQPQHF
TGCGCCAGCAGCCAACCACAAGCCGCGGACAGGAGGAATCAGCCCCAGCATTTT
>once|TRBV10-3|14|NA|TRBJ1-5
CAISESTGVQPQHF
TGTGCCATCAGTGAGTCGACAGGTGTACAGCCCCAGCATTTT
>many|TRBV4-2|18|NA|TRBJ1-5
CASSLRTDGGRSNQPQHF
TGTGCCAGCAGCCTTAGAACAGACGGTGGACGTTCCAATCAGCCCCAGCATTTT
>NA|TRBV29-1|17|TRBD1|TRBJ2-6
CSVLDRLSLTGANVLTF
TGCAGCGTTCTGGACAGGCTGAGTTTAACTGGGGCCAACGTCCTGACTTTC
>NA|TRBV18|16|TRBD1|TRBJ1-4
CASSPGQVESNEKLFF
TGTGCCAGCTCTCCGGGACAGGTGGAATCTAATGAAAAACTGTTTTTT
>once|TRBV2|12|NA|TRBJ1-1
CANIAGSTEAFF
TGTGCCAACATTGCGGGGAGTACTGAAGCTTTCTTT
>once|TRBV28|17|TRBD1|TRBJ1-5
CASSTRQGFVRNQPQHF
TGTGCCAGCAGTACTCGACAGGGTTTTGTTCGCAATCAGCCCCAGCATTTT
>NA|TRBV20-1|15|TRBD1|TRBJ2-3
CSASFGTGGADTQYF
TGCAGTGCTAGTTTTGGGACAGGGGGTGCAGATACGCAGTATTTT
>NA|TRBV5-6|15|NA|TRBJ1-6
CASSLRGSYNSPLHF
TGTGCCAGCAGCCTCAGGGGAAGCTATAATTCACCCCTCCACTTT
>once|TRBV7-9|17|NA|TRBJ2-3
CASSSFRRSGSTDTQYF
TGTGCCAGCAGCTCCTTCCGGAGGTCAGGGAGCACAGATACGCAGTATTTT
>NA|TRBV6-5|14|TRBD1|TRBJ1-6
CASSPRTGSSPLHF
TGTGCCAGCAGCCCCCGGACAGGCAGCTCACCCCTCCACTTT
>NA|TRBV28|15|NA|TRBJ1-4
CASSFRTAANEKLFF
TGTGCCAGCAGTTTTAGGACTGCCGCTAATGAAAAACTGTTTTTT
>NA|TRBV15|14|NA|TRBJ1-2
CATSREQGIGGYTF
TGTGCCACCAGCAGAGAGCAGGGGATCGGCGGCTACACCTTC
>NA|TRBV18|16|NA|TRBJ1-5
CASSAGTGHSNQPQHF
TGTGCCAGCTCAGCGGGGACGGGACATAGCAATCAGCCCCAGCATTTT
>NA|TRBV6-5|15|NA|TRBJ2-2
CASSYDTGRTGELFF
TGTGCCAGCAGTTATGACACGGGACGGACCGGGGAGCTGTTTTTT
>NA|TRBV28|13|NA|TRBJ1-1
CASSRLANTEAFF
TGTGCCAGCAGTAGACTGGCGAACACTGAAGCTTTCTTT
>NA|TRBV7-2|13|NA|TRBJ1-5
CASSLDGPRPQHF
TGTGCCAGCAGCTTAGATGGCCCTCGACCCCAGCATTTT
>NA|TRBV6-6|13|NA|TRBJ1-2
CASSYPETYGYTF
TGTGCCAGCAGTTACCCAGAGACCTATGGCTACACCTTC
>NA|TRBV15|13|NA|TRBJ1-6
CATNRDYNSPLHF
TGTGCCACCAACCGGGACTATAATTCACCCCTCCACTTT
>NA|TRBV5-1|13|TRBD1|TRBJ1-2
CASSYDRAKGYTF
TGCGCCAGCAGCTACGACAGGGCCAAAGGCTACACCTTC
>NA|TRBV6-5|15|TRBD2|TRBJ2-2
CASSSLAGVTGELFF
TGTGCCAGCAGTTCACTAGCGGGGGTTACCGGGGAGCTGTTTTTT
>NA|TRBV29-1|12|NA|TRBJ1-2
CSVLKPPYGYTF
TGCAGCGTTCTAAAACCACCCTATGGCTACACCTTC